One sample yielded the 11 T cell receptor beta chains listed below, sequenced in a study of blood T cell repertoires in COVID-19. Profiling relied on immunoSEQ multiplex PCR, and the TCRdb table lists in-frame clones only, not all of them. Of some 290,000 clones in the sample, roughly 90% were seen once. Sequencing was performed on PBMCs or T cells enriched from blood (not recorded which). These receptors all come from a woman in her twenties or thirties who had recovered from COVID-19.

The rearrangement links TRBV12-3 or TRBV12-4 to TRBJ1-2; TRBD1 is a possible D gene (6 bases). This CDR3 spans 13 amino acids. Trimming stripped 7 bases from V and 8 bases from J, with 17 bases between. The CDR3 coding sequence is TGTGCCAGCATCCCTCAGGGGACGAGCGGCTACACCTTC. Its translation: CASIPQGTSGYTF.

The rearrangement joins TRBV11-3 to TRBJ2-5, with 8 bases identical to TRBD2. The germline V gene has CDR1 SGHNT and CDR2 YENEEA. The CDR3 is 16 residues long. J gave up 5 bases and V 1 base, and 9 bases lay outside the gene matches. The CDR3 DNA is TGTGCCAGCAGCTTAGGGGGCGGGAGGTCTTCCGAGACCCAGTACTTC. This gives the protein CASSLGGGRSSETQYF.

V and J are TRBV4-2 and TRBJ2-3; D possibly corresponds to TRBD2 (6 bases). Germline lookup yields CDR1 LGHNA and CDR2 YNFKEQ. This CDR3 has 14 amino acids. The V end lost 1 base, the J end lost 3 bases, and 8 bases lay between the germline ends. CDR3 in DNA: TGTGCCAGCAGCCAAGGTGCGGGGACAGATACGCAGTATTTT. Its translation: CASSQGAGTDTQYF.

The chain recombines TRBV7-9 with TRBJ2-1; 13 bases agree with TRBD2. The CDR3 spans 17 residues. After removal of 5 bases from V and 10 bases from J, the junction contained 14 bases not matched to a gene. The germline V gene encodes CDR1 SEHNR and CDR2 FQNEAQ (reference sequence). The CDR3 sequence is CASSPPGTSGKLGEQFF. The CDR3 region has the DNA TGTGCCAGCAGCCCCCCAGGGACTAGCGGGAAGCTTGGGGAGCAGTTCTTC.

This clone came up a few times. The rearrangement uses TRBV3-1 (or the pseudogene TRBV3-2) and TRBJ1-1; D gene ambiguous. V gave up 5 bases and J gave up 0 bases, with 10 bases separating them. The CDR3 contains 14 residues. Germline CDR1 reads LGHDT; CDR2 reads YNNKEL (reference sequence). The CDR3 DNA reads TGTGCCAGCAGCGTAGCGGTGATGAACACTGAAGCTTTCTTT. Translated: CASSVAVMNTEAFF.

CDR3 residues: CASSRPTSGSSYEQYF. In DNA form, the CDR3 reads TGTGCCAGCAGCCGACCGACTAGCGGGAGCTCCTACGAGCAGTACTTC. The chain combines TRBV3-1 (or the pseudogene TRBV3-2) with TRBJ2-7, with 12 bases aligning to TRBD2. The CDR3 is made up of 16 amino acids. In germline, CDR1 is LGHDT, CDR2 YNNKEL (reference sequence). The ends lost 4 bases at V and 0 bases at J; junction bases unmatched: 4.

This clone was detected only once. The chain recombines TRBV18 with TRBJ2-5; D gene uncertain. The CDR3 has 13 amino acids. CDR1 is KGHSH, CDR2 LQKENI, per germline. Trimming took 1 base from V and 4 from J, leaving 7 bases between them. As DNA, the CDR3 is TGTGCCAGCTCACCACTTTCGTCAGAGACCCAGTACTTC. Residues: CASSPLSSETQYF. The full variable domain, completed using reference TRBV18 and TRBJ2-5, is NAGVMQNPRHLVRRRGQEARLRCSPMKGHSHVYWYRQLPEEGLKFMVYLQKENIIDESGMPKERFSAEFPKEGPSILRIQQVVRGDSAAYFCASSPLSSETQYFGPGTRLLVL.

The chain carries TRBV3-1 (or the pseudogene TRBV3-2) and TRBJ2-3; 11 nucleotides agree with TRBD2. V shed 1 base, J shed 3 bases, and the junction held 12 bases outside the gene matches. Germline values: CDR1 LGHDT, CDR2 YNNKEL (reference sequence). The CDR3 contains 19 residues. The CDR3 spells CASSQGSRSASGRTDTQYF. CDR3 nucleotide sequence: TGTGCCAGCAGCCAAGGATCCCGGTCGGCTAGCGGGAGGACAGATACGCAGTATTTT.

V and J are TRBV28 and TRBJ1-5; D not resolved. Germline V gene lookup returns CDR1 MDHEN and CDR2 SYDVKM. V lost 5 bases, J lost 2 bases, and 13 bases lay in between. The length of the CDR3 is 15 residues. The CDR3 spells CASSLIQRGNQPQHF. In nucleotides, the CDR3 is TGTGCCAGCAGTCTAATACAGAGAGGCAATCAGCCCCAGCATTTT.

The chain combines TRBV6-4 with TRBJ2-1, with TRBD2 matching 7 bases. V was clipped by 3 bases and J by 0 bases; unmatched bases: 5. Germline CDR1 MRHNA, CDR2 SNTAGT. The CDR3 covers 16 residues. CDR3 loop: CASSEWGRASYNEQFF. The CDR3 nucleotides are TGTGCCAGCAGTGAATGGGGGAGGGCCTCCTACAATGAGCAGTTCTTC.

The CDR3 DNA reads TGTGCCACAACCCCGGCGACTCCTACTAGCACAGATACGCAGTATTTT. Its protein product is CATTPATPTSTDTQYF. This chain links TRBV28 with TRBJ2-3; unclear D gene. The CDR3 is 16 amino acids. Trimming left V 10 bases short and J 0 bases short, with 20 bases between. The germline CDR1 and CDR2 sequences are MDHEN and SYDVKM.